Following are 32 T cell receptor beta chains from one sample sequenced in a study of patients and donors after allogeneic stem cell transplantation (TCRdb year 2020). The library was prepared using RT-PCR. The instrument was a NextSeq 550. The public reads were quality trimmed at Q25 with fastp and then assembled into clones with MiXCR by TCRdb, keeping productive beta chains. Every distinct CDR3 protein forms one entry, paired with its most common genes and DNA. Recorded for this sample are approximately 410,000 distinct CDR3 sequences; around 16% of them occurred a single time. The ten largest clones represent about 7% of the sample. Specimen: blood, either unsorted or a sorted T cell fraction (not recorded which). The receptors shown here come from a human donor who was either an allogeneic HSCT recipient or a stem cell or donor lymphocyte infusion donor (not recorded which). It is not recorded whose cells these are; they may come from a transplant donor.

This clonotype was observed many times. V is TRBV20-1 and J is TRBJ2-7; D perhaps matches TRBD1 (6 bases). This CDR3 spans 12 amino acids. Looked up from germline, CDR1 is DFQATT and CDR2 is SNEGSKA (reference sequence). V was cut by 6 bases and J by 2 bases, with 11 bases left in between. CDR3: CSAKRGTYEQYF. Here the CDR3 DNA reads TGCAGTGCCAAAAGGGGGACCTACGAGCAGTACTTC.

The V gene is TRBV7-2, the J gene TRBJ1-2; TRBD1 agrees at 9 bases. Germline V gives CDR1 SGHTA, CDR2 FQGNSA. The CDR3 is 15 residues long. V dropped 1 base and J dropped 6; count of bases not matched to a gene: 6. This CDR3 reads CASSLGQGVRHGYTF. CDR3 sequence (DNA): TGTGCCAGCAGCTTAGGACAGGGGGTACGCCATGGCTACACCTTC.

This chain joins TRBV25-1 and TRBJ2-3; D uncertain. Germline V gives CDR1 MGHDK, CDR2 SYGVNS. CDR3 size: 13 residues. The V gene lost 0 bases and the J gene lost 10 bases, with 11 bases spanning the gap. CDR3 sequence (DNA): TGTGCCAGCAGTGAATATCAGTCCGGGCCGCAGTATTTT. Translating it yields CASSEYQSGPQYF.

This clonotype occurred a few times. V and J are TRBV14 and TRBJ2-7; the match to TRBD2 covers 8 bases. The V gene end was trimmed by 0 bases and the J gene end by 0 bases; junction bases not matched to a gene: 1. The CDR3 is made up of 15 amino acids. From germline, CDR1 is SGHDN and CDR2 FVKESK. This chain's CDR3 is CASSQDRGGSYEQYF. As DNA, the CDR3 is TGTGCCAGCAGCCAAGATCGGGGGGGCTCCTACGAGCAGTACTTC.

This sequence joins TRBV7-2 and TRBJ2-7, with 10 bases lining up with TRBD2. This CDR3 comprises 17 residues. J lost 7 bases, V lost 0 bases, and 12 bases had no gene match. Per the germline V gene, CDR1 is SGHTA and CDR2 is FQGNSA. As DNA, the CDR3 is TGTGCCAGCAGCTTAGCGCGAGTACTAGCGGGATTGGGGGAGCAGTACTTC. It is translated as CASSLARVLAGLGEQYF.

The gene calls are TRBV6-1 and TRBJ2-1; 8 bases are shared with TRBD1. The CDR3 is 13 amino acids. V shed 11 bases and J 4 bases; nucleotides not matched to a gene: 7. Germline lookup yields CDR1 MNHNS and CDR2 SASEGT. CDR3 region: CAARTGPYNEQFF. In DNA form, the CDR3 reads TGTGCCGCCCGGACAGGGCCGTACAATGAGCAGTTCTTC.

This clonotype was recorded many times. The genes are TRBV29-1 and TRBJ2-2, with D hard to call. The CDR3 totals 12 residues. V was clipped by 4 bases and J by 1 base, with 4 bases between them. The germline V gene encodes CDR1 SQVTM and CDR2 ANQGSEA. The CDR3 loop is CSVVGNTGELFF. The CDR3 DNA sequence: TGCAGCGTTGTGGGGAACACCGGGGAGCTGTTTTTT.

The chain carries TRBV5-1 and TRBJ1-5; a possible D gene is TRBD1 (5 bases). Trimming removed 0 bases from V and 4 bases from J, with 11 bases in between. The CDR3 length is 15 residues. Per germline, CDR1 SGHRS and CDR2 YFSETQ. The CDR3 reads CASSLEGTMNQPQHF. The DNA for the CDR3 is TGCGCCAGCAGCTTGGAAGGGACCATGAATCAGCCCCAGCATTTT. Drawing the rest from reference TRBV5-1 and TRBJ1-5, the complete variable domain is KAGVTQTPRYLIKTRGQQVTLSCSPISGHRSVSWYQQTPGQGLQFLFEYFSETQRNKGNFPGRFSGRQFSNSRSEMNVSTLELGDSALYLCASSLEGTMNQPQHFGDGTRLSIL.

Many counts were recorded for this clonotype. J is TRBJ2-1 and V is TRBV3-1; TRBD1 matches at 8 bases. With 8 bases clipped from V and 10 bases from J, the junction kept 13 bases outside the gene matches. CDR3 length equals 14 residues. Germline CDR1 reads LGHDT; CDR2 reads YNNKEL (reference sequence). CDR3 sequence (DNA): TGTGCCAGCTCAGCCGGAACAGGGGGGCGGGAGCAGTTCTTC. Protein: CASSAGTGGREQFF.

This clonotype was observed a handful of times. J is TRBJ1-5 and V is TRBV12-3 or TRBV12-4, with D unclear. The CDR3 is 16 residues long. The V end was cut by 0 bases, the J end by 6 bases, with 15 bases between. CDR3 nucleotide sequence: TGTGCCAGCAGTTTAGCGGGAGAGGGAGGTAGTCAGCCCCAGCATTTT. As protein: CASSLAGEGGSQPQHF.

The chain recombines TRBV20-1 with TRBJ2-3, with 9 nucleotides matching TRBD2. Germline-derived CDR1 and CDR2 are DFQATT and SNEGSKA (reference sequence). This CDR3 contains 16 residues. Losses at the gene ends were 6 bases for V and 2 bases for J; bases not matched to a gene: 12. The CDR3 is CSATLAGWDITDTQYF. DNA of the CDR3: TGCAGTGCAACTCTAGCGGGGTGGGATATCACAGATACGCAGTATTTT.

This clonotype occurred many times. CDR3 bases: TGTGCCAGCAGCCCTCGAGATGATACGCAGTATTTT. Encoded protein: CASSPRDDTQYF. This chain links TRBV7-8 with TRBJ2-3; D not resolved. The CDR3 sequence is 12 residues long. Germline V gene sequence: CDR1 SGHVS, CDR2 FQNEAQ. Trimming stripped 5 bases from V and 6 bases from J, with 9 bases between.

V gene TRBV3-1 combines with J gene TRBJ2-7; 9 bases map to TRBD2. Germline CDR1 and CDR2: LGHDT and YNNKEL (reference sequence). V gave up 1 base and J gave up 11 bases; unmatched junction bases: 9. The CDR3 loop spans 14 amino acids. The CDR3: CASSQGKTSGREYF. DNA of the CDR3: TGTGCCAGCAGCCAAGGGAAGACTAGCGGACGAGAGTACTTC.

This clonotype was seen a few times. The V gene is TRBV9, the J gene TRBJ1-2; no clear D gene. CDR3 length: 15 residues. Per germline, CDR1 SGDLS and CDR2 YYNGEE. The ends were cut back, 3 bases at V and 8 bases at J, with 20 bases in the middle. The CDR3 loop reads CASSEGLQEYGGYTF. The DNA of the CDR3 is TGTGCCAGCAGCGAAGGGCTTCAGGAGTATGGAGGCTACACCTTC.

This clonotype showed up just a few times. The gene calls are TRBV4-3 and TRBJ2-3; D is possibly TRBD1 or TRBD2 (5 bases each). The V gene lost 1 base and the J gene lost 5 bases, with 10 bases spanning the gap. CDR1 LGHNA and CDR2 YSLEER come from the germline V gene. The length of the CDR3 is 14 residues. The chain's CDR3 is CASSQGDGLDTQYF. The CDR3 region has the DNA TGCGCCAGCAGCCAAGGGGACGGTCTAGATACGCAGTATTTT.

This chain links TRBV7-8 with TRBJ2-3; D uncertain. Germline assignment: CDR1 SGHVS and CDR2 FQNEAQ. Deletions cut 4 bases from V and 0 bases from J, with 14 bases between. The CDR3 sequence is 16 residues long. The DNA for the CDR3 is TGTGCCAGCAGCTCTCCGGGCCTCTCAAGCACAGATACGCAGTATTTT. Translation: CASSSPGLSSTDTQYF. The complete variable domain, with remaining parts taken from reference TRBV7-8 and TRBJ2-3, reads GAGVSQSPRYKVAKRGQDVALRCDPISGHVSLFWYQQALGQGPEFLTYFQNEAQLDKSGLPSDRFFAERPEGSVSTLKIQRTQQEDSAVYLCASSSPGLSSTDTQYFGPGTRLTVL.

The V call is TRBV5-1, the J call TRBJ2-7; D ambiguous. The germline V and J ends were trimmed by 3 bases and 7 bases, with 17 bases remaining between them. CDR3 length: 14 residues. Germline-derived CDR1 and CDR2 are SGHRS and YFSETQ. CDR3 loop: CASSSVPPVGEQYF. For the CDR3, the DNA is TGCGCCAGCAGCTCCGTGCCTCCCGTGGGTGAGCAGTACTTC.

This clonotype was seen more than once but under ten times. The chain uses TRBV7-8 and TRBJ1-3; D call uncertain. Trimming removed 5 bases from V and 0 bases from J, with 14 bases in between. The V gene's germline CDR1 is SGHVS and CDR2 FQNEAQ. CDR3 length: 16 residues. In DNA form, the CDR3 reads TGTGCCAGCAGCCCCAAGGCCTTTAGCTCTGGAAACACCATATATTTT. Its protein product is CASSPKAFSSGNTIYF.

CDR3 nucleotide sequence: TGTGCCAGCAGTCACCCCTCACCGACAGGGGTGCTTGGCTACACCTTC. Translated, it gives CASSHPSPTGVLGYTF. The chain uses TRBV6-1 and TRBJ1-2, with 8 bases identical to TRBD1. This CDR3 comprises 16 residues. Germline V gives CDR1 MNHNS, CDR2 SASEGT. Unmatched junction bases numbered 15, after V lost 5 bases and J lost 7 bases.

The chain combines TRBV10-3 with TRBJ1-2, with 10 bases aligning to TRBD1. The CDR3 runs to 12 residues. CDR1 is ENHRY, CDR2 SYGVKD, per germline. Trimming took 10 bases from V and 5 from J; bases not matched to a gene: 4. CDR3 region: CARRDRGYGYTF. DNA for the CDR3: TGTGCCAGGCGGGACAGGGGATATGGCTACACCTTC.

A few counts support this clonotype. V is TRBV10-3 and J is TRBJ2-3; D is perhaps TRBD1 (6 bases). Trimming pared 6 bases from V and 0 bases from J, leaving 13 bases between. The V gene's germline CDR1 is ENHRY and CDR2 SYGVKD. CDR3 length equals 15 residues. This CDR3 reads CAIRLDSESTDTQYF. The CDR3 DNA sequence: TGTGCCATCAGGCTGGACAGTGAAAGCACAGATACGCAGTATTTT.

V gene TRBV5-5 combines with J gene TRBJ1-3; no clear D gene. V was pared by 0 bases and J by 4 bases, with 17 bases between. The V gene's germline CDR1 is SGHKS and CDR2 YYEKEE (reference sequence). The CDR3 runs to 17 residues. CDR3: CASSLESNAGNGNTIYF. The CDR3 DNA reads TGTGCCAGCAGCTTGGAGAGCAATGCGGGTAACGGAAACACCATATATTTT. Full variable domain (outside the CDR3, taken from reference TRBV5-5 and TRBJ1-3): DAGVTQSPTHLIKTRGQQVTLRCSPISGHKSVSWYQQVLGQGPQFIFQYYEKEERGRGNFPDRFSARQFPNYSSELNVNALLLGDSALYLCASSLESNAGNGNTIYFGEGSWLTVV.

This clonotype was counted a few times. This chain connects TRBV9 to TRBJ2-2, with TRBD1 as a possible D gene (5 bases). V lost 2 bases, J lost 6 bases, and 8 bases lay in between. Germline assignment: CDR1 SGDLS and CDR2 YYNGEE. CDR3 length equals 13 residues. The chain's CDR3 is CASSVRDSGELFF. The CDR3 coding sequence is TGTGCCAGCAGCGTCAGGGATTCCGGGGAGCTGTTTTTT. The whole variable domain, remainder taken from reference TRBV9 and TRBJ2-2, is DSGVTQTPKHLITATGQRVTLRCSPRSGDLSVYWYQQSLDQGLQFLIQYYNGEERAKGNILERFSAQQFPDLHSELNLSSLELGDSALYFCASSVRDSGELFFGEGSRLTVL.

CDR3 nucleotide sequence: TGTGCCAGCAGCTTATCAAGGGGACAAATAATTTCTGGAAACACCATATATTTT. It encodes CASSLSRGQIISGNTIYF. The chain recombines TRBV11-2 with TRBJ1-3; D is perhaps TRBD1 (6 bases). Deletions cut 2 bases from V and 1 base from J, with 18 bases between. Germline V gives CDR1 SGHAT, CDR2 FQNNGV. This CDR3 has 18 residues.

J is TRBJ2-1 and V is TRBV15, with a tentative D call TRBD1 (6 bases). The germline CDR1 and CDR2 sequences are LNHNV and YYDKDF (reference sequence). There are 14 residues in the CDR3. V lost 7 bases and J lost 3, with 13 bases in between. The CDR3 DNA follows: TGTGCCACCACTCCGGACAGTATCTACAATGAGCAGTTCTTC. Protein product: CATTPDSIYNEQFF.

V usage is TRBV5-4 and J usage is TRBJ2-1; D not resolved. The V gene lost 1 base and the J gene lost 10 bases, with 12 bases spanning the gap. Germline V lookup: CDR1 SGHNT, CDR2 YYREEE (reference sequence). This CDR3 is built from 13 residues. The CDR3 here is CASSLPPEGEQFF. The CDR3 DNA sequence: TGTGCCAGCAGCTTGCCCCCTGAAGGCGAGCAGTTCTTC.

J is TRBJ2-4 and V is TRBV2; D call uncertain. The germline CDR1 and CDR2 sequences are SNHLY and FYNNEI. With 8 bases removed from V and 0 bases from J, the gap between germline ends came to 14 bases. This CDR3 region has 15 residues. The CDR3 nucleotides read TGTGCCAGCGTGAGGCGAAACGTAGCCAAAAACATTCAGTACTTC. Translated, it gives CASVRRNVAKNIQYF.

This clonotype appeared a few times. J is TRBJ1-3 and V is TRBV9; D remains unclear. Germline V gene data show CDR1 as SGDLS and CDR2 as YYNGEE. The CDR3 length is 17 residues. Trimming cost V 0 bases and J 0 bases, with 13 bases left between them. The CDR3 nucleotides read TGTGCCAGCAGCGTAGACCCCCCCGCCCGCTCTGGAAACACCATATATTTT. This gives the protein CASSVDPPARSGNTIYF.

This clonotype occurred a few times. The chain couples TRBV20-1 to TRBJ2-1; TRBD2 matches at 7 bases. J lost 0 bases, V lost 2 bases, and 4 bases had no gene match. Per the germline V gene, CDR1 is DFQATT and CDR2 is SNEGSKA (reference sequence). The CDR3 is 15 residues long. This chain's CDR3 is CSARKVAGSYNEQFF. The CDR3 nucleotides are TGCAGTGCTAGAAAAGTAGCGGGCTCCTACAATGAGCAGTTCTTC.

This chain links TRBV7-9 with TRBJ2-6, with D uncertain. Trimming took off 2 bases at V and 1 base at J, with 6 bases between the two ends. Looked up from germline, CDR1 is SEHNR and CDR2 is FQNEAQ (reference sequence). The length of the CDR3 is 15 residues. For the CDR3, the DNA is TGTGCCAGCAGCTTACAAGCATCTGGGGCCAACGTCCTGACTTTC. As protein: CASSLQASGANVLTF.

This clonotype has only a few counts. This rearrangement joins TRBV2 to TRBJ1-5; perhaps TRBD1 as D (6 bases). Germline loops: CDR1 SNHLY, CDR2 FYNNEI. The V end was cut by 5 bases, the J end by 0 bases, with 11 bases between. The CDR3 runs 15 residues. Here the CDR3 reads CASSLQGYSNQPQHF. The CDR3 nucleotides are TGTGCCAGCAGTCTACAGGGCTATAGCAATCAGCCCCAGCATTTT.

The V call is TRBV13, the J call TRBJ1-2; TRBD1 might be the D (5 bases). Germline V CDR1 and CDR2: PRHDT, FYEKMQ (reference sequence). The CDR3 runs 14 residues. Trimming took 2 bases from V and 6 from J, leaving 13 bases between them. The CDR3 bases are TGTGCCAGCAGCTTAAGCGGGCAGGGAGATGGCTACACCTTC. The encoded protein is CASSLSGQGDGYTF.